This note documents a single T cell receptor (beta chain) sequence. Its antigen is undetermined. Germline V gene sequence: CDR1 SGHNT, CDR2 YYREEE (reference sequence). V shed 1 base and J shed 7 bases, with 9 bases lying between them. This CDR3 is built from 13 residues. The entry originates in a study of cytomegalovirus exposure and HLA in healthy donors. Study-level background: The study placed around 80% of its approximately 360 genotyped donors in the Caucasian-associated ancestry cluster. General observations from the study: The number of N-insertions in an Asian-associated ancestry cluster was reportedly below the roughly 620-donor mean in a later analysis.

Vbeta (60) and Jbeta (13) primers were used in the PCR. The table came from immunoSEQ multiplex PCR; TCRdb's copy has only in-frame clones and leaves some out. The sample shows 60,000 or so clones, approximately 80% of them seen only once. The V gene is TRBV5-4, the J gene TRBJ2-1; D possibly corresponds to TRBD1 (5 bases). Sample: PBMCs. The origin of this receptor is a female donor in good health and CMV-seronegative. In DNA, the CDR3 is TGTGCCAGCAGCTTGACAGGCGCAAATGAGCAGTTCTTC. It encodes CASSLTGANEQFF.